This T cell receptor (beta chain) was recovered during a study of T cell changes during pregnancy in multiple sclerosis. Sequencing used immunoSEQ multiplex PCR; TCRdb keeps in-frame clones, though not all of them. The repertoire holds under 90,000 clones, more than 90% seen once, with over 3.5% in the top ten. CDR1 is MNHEY and CDR2 is SMNVEV in the germline V gene (reference sequence). The CDR3 length is 16 residues. The material sequenced was peripheral blood, taken after pregnancy. This chain connects TRBV27 to TRBJ2-5; D might be TRBD1 (6 bases). Matching the DNA end better, TRBJ2-7 makes the J call doubtful. This clonotype was sampled from a female donor in good health, enrolled as a control in a pregnancy study. CDR3 sequence: CASSLSRGHLSYEQYF. CDR3 in DNA: TGTGCCAGCAGTTTAAGCAGGGGCCACCTCTCCTACGAGCAGTACTTC.